Each of the 26 T cell receptor beta chains below was sequenced from the same sample in a study of blood T cell repertoires in COVID-19. The repertoire was sequenced with immunoSEQ multiplex PCR; TCRdb's copy has only in-frame clones and lacks some. This sample yields 250,000 or so clones, of which 70% to 90% are seen a single time; about 2.3% belongs to the top ten. The sample taken for sequencing was PBMCs or T cells enriched from blood (not recorded which). These receptors all come from a woman aged 40 to 50 with acute COVID-19.

This clone occurred a few times. The chain has TRBV4-3 and TRBJ2-2; 8 bases line up with TRBD2. Germline-derived CDR1 and CDR2 are LGHNA and YSLEER. The CDR3 is 18 residues long. The V segment lost 0 bases and the J segment 0 bases; nucleotides outside the gene matches: 6. The CDR3 coding sequence is TGCGCCAGCAGCCAAGAGGGGCTAGCGGGCTCGAACACCGGGGAGCTGTTTTTT. Its protein product is CASSQEGLAGSNTGELFF.

This clone was seen a single time. V is TRBV12-5 and J is TRBJ1-6; perhaps TRBD1 as D (6 bases). This CDR3 has 18 amino acids. The germline CDR1 and CDR2 sequences are LGHNT and FRNRAP. V was pared by 4 bases and J by 0 bases, with 16 bases between. As DNA, the CDR3 is TGTGCTAGTGGTTGGGGACACGCGTCCAGCTCCTATAATTCACCCCTCCACTTT. Encoded protein: CASGWGHASSSYNSPLHF. Looking up the rest from reference TRBV12-5 and TRBJ1-6 gives the full variable domain: DARVTQTPRHKVTEMGQEVTMRCQPILGHNTVFWYRQTMMQGLELLAYFRNRAPLDDSGMPKDRFSAEMPDATLATLKIQPSEPRDSAVYFCASGWGHASSSYNSPLHFGNGTRLTVT.

The chain employs TRBV4-3 and TRBJ2-4, with TRBD2 matching over 9 bases. In germline, CDR1 is LGHNA, CDR2 YSLEER. Unmatched junction bases numbered 9, after V lost 1 base and J lost 5 bases. There are 17 residues in the CDR3. CDR3 DNA sequence: TGCGCCAGCAGCCAAGGCTCTGGCGGGGGGGCCGAAAACATTCAGTACTTC. This sequence encodes CASSQGSGGGAENIQYF.

The table lists this clone with a count of one. V and J are TRBV4-2 and TRBJ1-1; D uncertain. V gave up 2 bases and J gave up 1 base, with 17 bases separating them. Germline V CDR1 and CDR2: LGHNA, YNFKEQ. The CDR3 runs to 17 residues. This CDR3 reads CASSQSGQSVKNTEAFF. The CDR3 DNA reads as TGTGCCAGCAGCCAAAGTGGGCAATCCGTTAAGAACACTGAAGCTTTCTTT.

The gene calls are TRBV9 and TRBJ1-3; maybe TRBD1 (5 bases). Germline assignment: CDR1 SGDLS and CDR2 YYNGEE. Trimming removed 3 bases at V and 0 bases at J, with 16 bases between. The CDR3 is made up of 17 amino acids. Here the CDR3 reads CASSAELQESSGNTIYF. CDR3 nucleotides: TGTGCCAGCAGCGCAGAATTACAGGAGAGCTCTGGAAACACCATATATTTT.

The chain joins TRBV7-2 to TRBJ1-3; 10 positions match TRBD1. Trimming removed 6 bases from V and 0 bases from J; junction bases left unmatched: 5. Germline V gene data show CDR1 as SGHTA and CDR2 as FQGNSA. CDR3 length equals 16 residues. DNA of the CDR3: TGTGCCAGCAGGGGACAGGGGAGGAACTCTGGAAACACCATATATTTT. The encoded protein is CASRGQGRNSGNTIYF.

The chain combines TRBV5-8 with TRBJ1-4; 11 bases line up with TRBD1. The CDR3 covers 15 residues. Germline V lookup: CDR1 SGHTS, CDR2 YDEGEE. The V segment lost 2 bases and the J segment 7 bases; nucleotides outside the gene matches: 4. The CDR3 nucleotides are TGTGCCAGCAGCTTAGGACAGGGGGCAGTTGAAAAACTGTTTTTT. This encodes CASSLGQGAVEKLFF. The full variable domain, with the rest looked up from reference TRBV5-8 and TRBJ1-4, is EAGVTQSPTHLIKTRGQQATLRCSPISGHTSVYWYQQALGLGLQFLLWYDEGEERNRGNFPPRFSGRQFPNYSSELNVNALELEDSALYLCASSLGQGAVEKLFFGSGTQLSVL.

The gene calls are TRBV6-5 and TRBJ1-3, with 10 bases identical to TRBD1. The CDR3 runs to 15 residues. The junction had 5 bases not matched to a gene; V was cut back by 6 bases and J by 3 bases. The germline V gene encodes CDR1 MNHEY and CDR2 SVGAGI. CDR3 DNA: TGTGCCAGCAGCCTGGGACAGGGGAATGGAAACACCATATATTTT. Translating it yields CASSLGQGNGNTIYF.

The rearrangement links TRBV29-1 to TRBJ1-2; D call uncertain. The CDR3 has 13 amino acids. The germline V gene has CDR1 SQVTM and CDR2 ANQGSEA. Trimming stripped 7 bases from V and 1 base from J, with 13 bases between. This CDR3 is CSAGSGSNYGYTF. The CDR3 nucleotides read TGCAGCGCCGGTAGTGGGAGTAACTATGGCTACACCTTC.

The chain joins TRBV24-1 to TRBJ1-2, with TRBD1 matching over 7 bases. Germline CDR1 KGHDR, CDR2 SFDVKD. The CDR3 length is 16 residues. The V segment lost 3 bases and the J segment 4 bases; nucleotides outside the gene matches: 10. CDR3 residues: CATSDPSATGFYGYTF. In DNA form, the CDR3 reads TGTGCCACCAGTGATCCAAGCGCGACAGGGTTCTATGGCTACACCTTC.

This clone was observed a single time. The chain combines TRBV19 with TRBJ2-3, with TRBD2 identical over 8 bases. CDR3 length: 15 amino acids. The germline V gene encodes CDR1 LNHDA and CDR2 SQIVND (reference sequence). Trimming removed 3 bases from V and 5 bases from J; junction bases left unmatched: 7. As DNA, the CDR3 is TGTGCCAGTAGTATCCCCCGGGGGGGGGTAGATACGCAGTATTTT. This codes for CASSIPRGGVDTQYF.

This rearrangement joins TRBV14 to TRBJ1-2; weak D call: TRBD1 (5 bases). The CDR3 runs to 14 residues. The V and J ends lost 7 bases and 4 bases respectively, with 16 bases between them. Looked up from germline, CDR1 is SGHDN and CDR2 is FVKESK. The chain's CDR3 is CASILWGDGYGYTF. CDR3 bases: TGTGCCAGCATTCTATGGGGGGACGGCTATGGCTACACCTTC.

CDR3 region: CASSKGEGQPQHF. The CDR3, as DNA: TGTGCCAGCTCTAAAGGGGAGGGTCAGCCCCAGCATTTT. The rearrangement links TRBV18 to TRBJ1-5; D may be TRBD1 (5 bases). Trimming cost V 6 bases and J 6 bases, with 12 bases left between them. The CDR3 extends over 13 amino acids. In germline, CDR1 is KGHSH, CDR2 LQKENI.

This clone was picked up a small number of times. One end of the junction does not line up with germline, which may come from a read error. The genes are TRBV5-1 and TRBJ2-6; D might be TRBD1 or TRBD2, each matching 5 bases. The germline gives CDR1 SGHRS, CDR2 YFSETQ. The CDR3 runs 17 residues. The CDR3 sequence: CANSREPLSGRANVLTF. For the CDR3, the DNA is TGCGCCAACAGCAGGGAGCCCCTCTCTGGGCGGGCCAACGTCCTGACTTTC.

The chain is built from TRBV27 and TRBJ2-6; D is ambiguous. Germline V gene lookup returns CDR1 MNHEY and CDR2 SMNVEV (reference sequence). This CDR3 region has 16 residues. V shed 1 base and J shed 4 bases, with 11 bases lying between them. The CDR3 nucleotides read TGTGCCAGCAGTTTATATGGCCTGGGCGGGGCCAACGTCCTGACTTTC. This codes for CASSLYGLGGANVLTF. Variable domain in full (rest from reference TRBV27 and TRBJ2-6): EAQVTQNPRYLITVTGKKLTVTCSQNMNHEYMSWYRQDPGLGLRQIYYSMNVEVTDKGDVPEGYKVSRKEKRNFPLILESPSPNQTSLYFCASSLYGLGGANVLTFGAGSRLTVL.

A note on this clone: At the DNA level, this CDR3 is encoded by other sequences in the same sample as well. The J gene is TRBJ1-2, the V gene TRBV13; 10 bases fit TRBD1. The CDR3 is 14 amino acids. V lost 0 bases to trimming and J lost 8 bases; unmatched junction nucleotides: 3. Germline CDR1 is PRHDT and CDR2 is FYEKMQ (reference sequence). The CDR3 DNA reads TGTGCCAGCAGCTTAGGGACAGGGGGCTACGGCTACACCTTC. This codes for CASSLGTGGYGYTF.

The chain couples TRBV29-1 to TRBJ2-4; TRBD2 is a possible D gene (6 bases). CDR3 length: 13 amino acids. Trimming removed 6 bases from V and 8 bases from J, with 17 bases in between. Per the germline V gene, CDR1 is SQVTM and CDR2 is ANQGSEA. CDR3 DNA sequence: TGCAGCGTCCCCGGAGGAGGGACGGACATTCAGTACTTC. This gives the protein CSVPGGGTDIQYF.

The chain carries TRBV27 and TRBJ1-4; TRBD1 matches at 7 bases. V lost 5 bases to trimming and J lost 2 bases; unmatched junction nucleotides: 5. This CDR3 has 15 residues. Germline V CDR1 and CDR2: MNHEY, SMNVEV (reference sequence). The CDR3 nucleotides are TGTGCCAGCAGTACCGGGACAGTCACTAATGAAAAACTGTTTTTT. It specifies CASSTGTVTNEKLFF.

This chain uses TRBV4-3 with TRBJ2-1; 7 nucleotides line up with TRBD1. This CDR3 has 15 amino acids. Germline CDR1 reads LGHNA; CDR2 reads YSLEER. The ends lost 1 base at V and 9 bases at J; junction bases unmatched: 9. The CDR3 loop is CASSQVGGGVGEQFF. CDR3 bases: TGCGCCAGCAGCCAAGTAGGGGGCGGAGTAGGTGAGCAGTTCTTC.

This rearrangement joins TRBV2 to TRBJ1-2; 11 bases match TRBD1. The V segment lost 3 bases and the J segment 5 bases; nucleotides outside the gene matches: 8. The CDR3 runs 16 residues. CDR1 is SNHLY, CDR2 FYNNEI, per germline. CDR3 loop: CASSEEGDRGSYGYTF. As DNA, the CDR3 is TGTGCCAGCAGTGAGGAGGGGGACAGGGGGAGTTATGGCTACACCTTC.

The rearrangement uses TRBV2 and TRBJ2-5, with unresolved D. The V end was cut by 8 bases, the J end by 1 base, with 20 bases between. From germline, CDR1 is SNHLY and CDR2 FYNNEI. CDR3 length: 16 amino acids. The CDR3: CASRMNSRLRQETQYF. The DNA for the CDR3 is TGTGCCAGCCGAATGAACTCCAGGCTCCGCCAAGAGACCCAGTACTTC. Drawing the rest from reference TRBV2 and TRBJ2-5, the complete variable domain is EPEVTQTPSHQVTQMGQEVILRCVPISNHLYFYWYRQILGQKVEFLVSFYNNEISEKSEIFDDQFSVERPDGSNFTLKIRSTKLEDSAMYFCASRMNSRLRQETQYFGPGTRLLVL.

The chain uses TRBV18 and TRBJ2-5; TRBD2 agrees at 8 bases. Germline CDR1 is KGHSH and CDR2 is LQKENI. Trimming at V came to 3 bases and at J to 4 bases, leaving 4 bases not matched to a gene. This CDR3 is built from 14 residues. Here the CDR3 reads CASSPTGGAETQYF. The CDR3 region has the DNA TGTGCCAGCTCACCGACCGGGGGGGCAGAGACCCAGTACTTC.

This chain joins TRBV5-5 and TRBJ2-2, with 8 nucleotides matching TRBD2. The CDR3 is 16 amino acids. Germline CDR1 SGHKS, CDR2 YYEKEE (reference sequence). J lost 1 base, V lost 2 bases, and 4 bases had no gene match. The CDR3 here is CASSFGLAGNTGELFF. The CDR3 DNA sequence: TGTGCCAGCAGCTTCGGCCTAGCGGGGAACACCGGGGAGCTGTTTTTT.

The chain carries TRBV18 and TRBJ1-2; 9 nucleotides line up with TRBD1. With 8 bases clipped from V and 5 bases from J, the junction kept 6 bases outside the gene matches. This CDR3 is built from 13 residues. Germline V gene lookup returns CDR1 KGHSH and CDR2 LQKENI. CDR3 in amino acids: CASQGQGYYGYTF. The CDR3 DNA reads as TGTGCCAGCCAGGGACAGGGATATTATGGCTACACCTTC.

V and J are TRBV29-1 and TRBJ2-2, with 10 nucleotides matching TRBD2. This CDR3 contains 17 residues. Germline CDR1 is SQVTM and CDR2 is ANQGSEA. V lost 1 base and J lost 7; bases outside the gene matches: 12. The CDR3 spells CSVEASGRTEGVGELFF. CDR3 in DNA: TGCAGCGTTGAAGCTAGCGGGAGAACGGAAGGGGTCGGGGAGCTGTTTTTT.

The gene calls are TRBV25-1 and TRBJ1-1; D not certain. The CDR3 is 12 residues long. The germline V and J ends were trimmed by 5 bases and 2 bases, with 6 bases remaining between them. Germline lookup yields CDR1 MGHDK and CDR2 SYGVNS. The CDR3 spells CASSSVNTEAFF. Written as DNA, the CDR3 is TGTGCCAGCAGTTCCGTTAACACTGAAGCTTTCTTT. Full variable domain (remainder filled in from reference TRBV25-1 and TRBJ1-1): EADIYQTPRYLVIGTGKKITLECSQTMGHDKMYWYQQDPGMELHLIHYSYGVNSTEKGDLSSESTVSRIRTEHFPLTLESARPSHTSQYLCASSSVNTEAFFGQGTRLTVV.